The present T cell receptor beta chain was sequenced within a study of blood T cells in healthy people across ages. V lost 2 bases to trimming and J lost 4 bases, with 20 bases between them. The CDR3 spans 17 residues. Germline V gene sequence: CDR1 MNHEY, CDR2 SVGAGI. Donors ranged from roughly 6 to 100 years old and were healthy Caucasians in Russia. This clonotype was counted once. Its antigen is unidentified. Next came a second PCR, run for roughly 6 to 11 cycles, which used a sample-barcoded 5' primer along with a J-beta primer mix. A single record per CDR3 protein comes from TCRdb applying MiXCR to the 5' RACE reads. The sample includes over a million distinct CDR3 sequences, 55% to 75% of them seen just once. Whole-study findings and limits: Aged donors had fewer naive CD4+ cells and lower diversity than long-lived donors. Researchers said unsorted PBMCs prevented a conclusive naive versus antigen-experienced comparison.

The sequenced material came from blood. The sequence derives from a man aged 18-30 years in good health. The chain couples TRBV6-5 to TRBJ2-5, with D perhaps matching TRBD2 (6 bases). DNA of the CDR3: TGTGCCAGCAGTTACGCGGGGCAGAGAGGGTTAGGAGAGACCCAGTACTTC. It codes for CASSYAGQRGLGETQYF.